The rows below give T cell receptor beta chains drawn from one sample of a study of blood T cell repertoires in COVID-19. Sequencing used immunoSEQ multiplex PCR; TCRdb keeps in-frame clones, though not all of them. This sample yields around 75,000 clones, of which more than 80% are seen a single time; about an eighth belongs to the top ten. The sequencing sample was made of peripheral blood. The receptor set was obtained from a man aged 50 or older with COVID-19, enrolled during active disease. CDR3s include the opening cysteine and the closing phenylalanine or tryptophan. D genes are given only for firm matches.

j_gene	v_gene	d_gene	CDR3aa
TRBJ1-2	TRBV2	-	CASSEAQLWSSGYTF
TRBJ1-5	TRBV19	TRBD1	CASSSTGGNQPQHF
TRBJ2-5	TRBV28	-	CASSLFSSGRAKETQYF
TRBJ1-5	TRBV12-3/TRBV12-4	-	CASSFAGWQPQHF
TRBJ1-2	TRBV9	-	CASSVAPGSNYGYTF
TRBJ2-1	TRBV5-8	-	CASSSGGRPYNEQFF
TRBJ2-4	TRBV5-6	-	CASSRLQGWKGKNIQYF
TRBJ2-3	TRBV11-2	-	CASSPLGGPSDTQYF
TRBJ1-4	TRBV29-1	TRBD1	CSDTGGLEEKLFF
TRBJ2-1	TRBV29-1	-	CSVRTGNEQFF
TRBJ1-4	TRBV6-5	-	CASSLFGATNEKLFF
TRBJ1-2	TRBV7-9	TRBD1	CASSSGQGYGYTF
TRBJ1-3	TRBV30	-	CAWIQGSSGNTIYF
TRBJ1-6	TRBV2	-	CASSQGFPSPLHF
TRBJ2-1	TRBV4-3	TRBD2	CASSQELAGDYNEQFF
TRBJ1-2	TRBV5-6	-	CASSLRVTANYGYTF
TRBJ2-5	TRBV18	-	CASSPRGQETQYF
TRBJ1-5	TRBV6-5	-	CASRPTNSNQPQHF
TRBJ1-2	TRBV19	TRBD1	CASSRTGLDRYGYTF
TRBJ1-5	TRBV30	-	CAWSQADNQPQHF
TRBJ1-4	TRBV7-9	-	CASSERTDLSGKLFF
TRBJ1-2	TRBV6-5	-	CASHRGQSGGYTF
TRBJ1-2	TRBV10-3	-	CAISEEPGGGYTF
TRBJ1-1	TRBV19	-	CASSTPPGVNTEAFF
TRBJ2-5	TRBV12-5	TRBD2	CASGRAGRSQETQYF
TRBJ2-5	TRBV19	-	CASSRGWARVVKTQYF
TRBJ2-3	TRBV5-1	-	CASSPPRGAGDTQYF
TRBJ1-6	TRBV5-5	TRBD1	CASSSTRTGVNSPLHF
TRBJ2-7	TRBV24-1	TRBD1	CATSDWDRNYEQYF
TRBJ1-5	TRBV28	TRBD1	CASSLGDRGSNQPQHF
TRBJ2-2	TRBV19	-	CASSIGPVGSTGELFF
TRBJ2-1	TRBV18	TRBD2	CASSAPGLADNEQFF
TRBJ1-2	TRBV29-1	TRBD1	CSFSSGQGVNGYTF
TRBJ2-1	TRBV7-3	TRBD2	CASSRLAGGPLNEQFF
TRBJ1-1	TRBV6-5	-	CASSPGTEAFF
TRBJ1-1	TRBV19	TRBD1	CASSHPVRGRIVNTEAFF
TRBJ1-5	TRBV6-5	TRBD1	CASIPTGVVQPQHF
TRBJ1-5	TRBV6-5	-	CASRSGNSEGQPQHF
TRBJ1-3	TRBV6-1	TRBD1	CASSEAVGQGAQGFGNTIYF
TRBJ1-4	TRBV7-3	-	CASSLTVGEKLFF
TRBJ1-2	TRBV4-1	TRBD1	CASSLTGASNYGYTF
TRBJ2-2	TRBV19	-	CASSLHRDTTGELFF
TRBJ1-5	TRBV5-5	-	CASSSINQPQHF
TRBJ2-7	TRBV15	-	CATSSSPGHAYEQYF
TRBJ2-7	TRBV6-5	TRBD1	CASSYSPGGGYEQYF
TRBJ2-1	TRBV7-9	TRBD1	CASSFRDRTMLEQFF
TRBJ1-2	TRBV19	TRBD1	CASSIQGAVNYGYTF
TRBJ1-2	TRBV2	-	CASSDAAGYGYTF
TRBJ1-1	TRBV18	-	CASSPSTNTEAFF
TRBJ2-7	TRBV19	TRBD1	CASSTQGDYEQYF
TRBJ1-5	TRBV2	-	CASSEARTGNQPQHF
TRBJ1-2	TRBV30	TRBD1	CAWSVGTDIRGYTF
TRBJ2-3	TRBV7-2	TRBD2	CASSSARGAGVGDTQYF
TRBJ1-2	TRBV19	TRBD1	CASSPQHRGRTYGYTF
TRBJ2-3	TRBV11-2	TRBD1	CASSLRDSQGTDTQYF
TRBJ2-3	TRBV6-5	TRBD2	CASSYGAGGTDTQYF
TRBJ2-7	TRBV11-1	TRBD1	CASSRNRGYEQYF
TRBJ2-5	TRBV4-2	-	CASSQDGLKETQYF
TRBJ1-1	TRBV2	-	CASSDRYEAFF